These T cell receptor beta chains were read from a single sample in a study of blood T cell repertoires in COVID-19. Measured with immunoSEQ multiplex PCR; TCRdb has only the in-frame clones, and not every one. There are around 97,000 clones in the sample; about 80% occur only once, and around 13% lies in the top ten. Input material: peripheral blood. These receptor sequences come from a human donor in a cohort sampled during active COVID-19. Both conserved end residues are part of each CDR3. Fields, in order: clone size, J gene, D gene, V gene, CDR3 protein, CDR3 DNA. The D gene is left open where the match is weak. A row's size may be missing; if present it is once, few, many or a size class.

>-|TRBJ1-1|-|TRBV12-3/TRBV12-4
CASSFGGEAFF
TGTGCCAGCAGTTTTGGAGGGGAAGCTTTCTTT
>once|TRBJ1-3|TRBD1|TRBV5-5
CASSLVQGAGNTIYF
TGTGCCAGCAGCTTGGTACAGGGGGCTGGAAACACCATATATTTT
>-|TRBJ2-4|-|TRBV9
CASSVDVSRNIQYF
TGTGCCAGCAGCGTAGATGTGAGCCGAAACATTCAGTACTTC
>once|TRBJ2-3|TRBD1|TRBV5-6
CASSFYRGASTDTQYF
TGTGCCAGCAGCTTTTACAGGGGCGCCAGCACAGATACGCAGTATTTT
>-|TRBJ1-2|-|TRBV7-2
CASSDPGVEGRGNGYTF
TGTGCCAGCAGCGACCCGGGGGTAGAGGGGAGGGGGAATGGCTACACCTTC
>-|TRBJ2-3|-|TRBV2
CASRTRADTQYF
TGTGCCAGCAGGACTAGGGCAGATACGCAGTATTTT
>few|TRBJ2-1|TRBD1|TRBV7-3
CASSFPGQGTDEQFF
TGTGCCAGCAGCTTCCCGGGACAGGGGACAGATGAGCAGTTCTTC
>-|TRBJ2-7|-|TRBV6-1
CASSEALLEAVSMNFPYEQYF
TGTGCCAGCAGTGAAGCGCTTCTTGAGGCAGTATCAATGAATTTCCCCTACGAGCAGTACTTC
>-|TRBJ1-4|TRBD1|TRBV11-1
CASRRGTGDEKLFF
TGTGCCAGCAGGCGCGGGACAGGGGATGAAAAACTGTTTTTT
>-|TRBJ2-2|-|TRBV18
CASSPPGGGATGELFF
TGTGCCAGCTCACCACCAGGAGGGGGCGCGACCGGGGAGCTGTTTTTT
>-|TRBJ2-2|TRBD1|TRBV5-4
CASSSAGTGEAGELFF
TGTGCCAGCAGCTCAGCCGGGACAGGGGAAGCCGGGGAGCTGTTTTTT
>-|TRBJ1-6|-|TRBV7-2
CASSPARGSLHF
TGTGCCAGCAGCCCCGCCCGGGGGTCCCTCCACTTT
>-|TRBJ2-1|-|TRBV29-1
CSVRDSLANEQFF
TGCAGCGTTAGGGACTCCCTGGCCAATGAGCAGTTCTTC
>-|TRBJ2-2|-|TRBV9
CASSVGGTGVAGELFF
TGTGCCAGCAGCGTAGGCGGTACGGGGGTGGCCGGGGAGCTGTTTTTT
>few|TRBJ1-6|-|TRBV5-1
CASSLGEGNSPLHF
TGCGCCAGCAGCTTGGGTGAGGGTAATTCACCCCTCCACTTT
>-|TRBJ2-1|TRBD2|TRBV27
CASSSYDWSGGGNEQFF
TGTGCCAGCAGTTCCTACGACTGGAGCGGGGGGGGGAATGAGCAGTTCTTC
>-|TRBJ1-4|TRBD1|TRBV7-3
CASSLNRGRGEKLFF
TGTGCCAGCAGCTTGAACAGGGGGAGAGGGGAAAAACTGTTTTTT
>-|TRBJ2-2|-|TRBV3-1/TRBV3-2
CASTAGEFQNTGELFF
TGTGCCAGCACCGCAGGGGAATTCCAGAACACCGGGGAGCTGTTTTTT
>-|TRBJ2-5|TRBD2|TRBV7-2
CASSLGTSGGQETQYF
TGTGCCAGCAGCTTAGGGACTAGCGGGGGGCAAGAGACCCAGTACTTC
>-|TRBJ1-2|-|TRBV12-3/TRBV12-4
CASSAGNYGYTF
TGTGCCAGCAGCGCAGGGAACTATGGCTACACCTTC
>-|TRBJ2-7|TRBD2|TRBV14
CASSQARAGGLQYF
TGTGCCAGCAGCCAAGCGCGGGCGGGGGGGCTGCAGTACTTC
>many|TRBJ1-1|-|TRBV29-1
CSVWEGTEAFF
TGCAGCGTTTGGGAGGGCACTGAAGCTTTCTTT
>-|TRBJ1-2|TRBD1|TRBV3-1/TRBV3-2
CASSQVGQGQSGYTF
TGTGCCAGCAGCCAAGTGGGACAGGGTCAGAGTGGCTACACCTTC
>few|TRBJ2-7|TRBD1|TRBV18
CASSPRQGPDEQYF
TGTGCCAGCTCACCACGACAGGGCCCCGACGAGCAGTACTTC
>-|TRBJ2-5|-|TRBV10-1
CASSESKGQETQYF
TGCGCCAGCAGTGAGTCGAAGGGGCAAGAGACCCAGTACTTC
>-|TRBJ2-2|TRBD1|TRBV10-1
CASGTGGITGELFF
TGCGCCAGCGGGACAGGGGGTATCACCGGGGAGCTGTTTTTT
>-|TRBJ2-7|TRBD2|TRBV5-8
CASSAGLAGTYEQYF
TGTGCCAGCAGCGCTGGACTAGCGGGGACCTACGAGCAGTACTTC
>-|TRBJ2-5|-|TRBV5-1
CASSWAGLAETQYF
TGCGCCAGCAGCTGGGCGGGGTTGGCAGAGACCCAGTACTTC
>-|TRBJ1-4|TRBD1|TRBV5-8
CASSPGQGNQGEKLFF
TGTGCCAGCAGCCCGGGACAGGGGAATCAAGGTGAAAAACTGTTTTTT
>-|TRBJ1-5|-|TRBV5-8
CASSITRGNQPQHF
TGTGCCAGCAGCATCACCAGGGGCAATCAGCCCCAGCATTTT
>-|TRBJ1-1|-|TRBV27
CASSFSGRRGTEAFF
TGTGCCAGCAGTTTCTCGGGTCGGCGGGGGACTGAAGCTTTCTTT
>-|TRBJ2-3|-|TRBV9
CASSSQGGYSSTDTQYF
TGTGCCAGCAGCTCCCAGGGGGGCTATTCGAGCACAGATACGCAGTATTTT
>-|TRBJ1-3|-|TRBV28
CASSPVGRGSGNTIYF
TGTGCCAGCTCCCCCGTGGGGAGGGGGAGTGGAAACACCATATATTTT
>few|TRBJ2-7|-|TRBV5-1
CASSPRWGNEQYF
TGCGCCAGCAGCCCCCGCTGGGGCAACGAGCAGTACTTC
>once|TRBJ1-2|TRBD1|TRBV28
CASSSGTGMDGYTF
TGTGCCAGCAGTTCAGGGACAGGGATGGATGGCTACACCTTC
>once|TRBJ2-1|-|TRBV5-6
CASSSDYYNEQFF
TGTGCCAGCAGCTCGGACTATTACAATGAGCAGTTCTTC
>-|TRBJ1-2|TRBD1|TRBV4-1
CASSRSPGQGEDGYTF
TGCGCCAGCAGCCGGAGTCCGGGACAGGGCGAAGATGGCTACACCTTC
>-|TRBJ1-1|TRBD1|TRBV5-6
CASSSRQGREAFF
TGTGCCAGCAGCTCCCGACAGGGGCGGGAAGCTTTCTTT
>-|TRBJ1-4|-|TRBV11-2
CASSYNFVGGQEKLFF
TGTGCCAGCAGTTATAACTTCGTGGGGGGTCAAGAAAAACTGTTTTTT
>-|TRBJ2-3|TRBD2|TRBV4-1
CASSLRLAGVQDTQYF
TGCGCCAGCAGCCTCCGACTAGCGGGGGTACAAGATACGCAGTATTTT
>-|TRBJ1-2|TRBD1|TRBV3-1/TRBV3-2
CASSHRDRDYGYTF
TGTGCCAGCAGCCACCGGGACAGGGATTATGGCTACACCTTC
>-|TRBJ1-4|-|TRBV6-5
CASSYQWIRGEKLFF
TGTGCCAGCAGTTACCAGTGGATTCGGGGTGAAAAACTGTTTTTT
>-|TRBJ1-5|-|TRBV6-6
CASSRQDRDNQPQHF
TGTGCCAGCAGTCGCCAGGACAGAGACAATCAGCCCCAGCATTTT
>-|TRBJ2-2|-|TRBV21-1
CASSKDRTGGRPGELFF
TGTGCCAGCAGCAAAGATAGGACAGGGGGCCGGCCCGGGGAGCTGTTTTTT
>-|TRBJ1-1|-|TRBV6-4
CASSDRRDTEAFF
TGTGCCAGCAGTGATCGCCGGGACACTGAAGCTTTCTTT
>-|TRBJ1-1|-|TRBV19
CASSIVDRYHTEAFF
TGTGCCAGTAGTATCGTCGACAGGTATCACACTGAAGCTTTCTTT
>-|TRBJ1-4|TRBD1|TRBV2
CASTPNDRVNEKLFF
TGTGCCAGCACCCCGAATGACAGGGTTAATGAAAAACTGTTTTTT
>once|TRBJ1-2|TRBD1|TRBV9
CASSARGQSTNYGYTF
TGTGCCAGCAGCGCGAGGGGACAGTCCACTAACTATGGCTACACCTTC
>-|TRBJ2-1|-|TRBV4-1
CASSQELRGGEQFF
TGCGCCAGCAGCCAAGAACTGAGGGGAGGTGAGCAGTTCTTC
>-|TRBJ1-2|TRBD1|TRBV18
CASSPQGQGTDGYTF
TGTGCCAGCTCACCTCAGGGACAGGGGACCGATGGCTACACCTTC
>-|TRBJ2-7|TRBD1|TRBV5-4
CASSPQGYEQYF
TGTGCCAGCAGTCCACAGGGGTACGAGCAGTACTTC